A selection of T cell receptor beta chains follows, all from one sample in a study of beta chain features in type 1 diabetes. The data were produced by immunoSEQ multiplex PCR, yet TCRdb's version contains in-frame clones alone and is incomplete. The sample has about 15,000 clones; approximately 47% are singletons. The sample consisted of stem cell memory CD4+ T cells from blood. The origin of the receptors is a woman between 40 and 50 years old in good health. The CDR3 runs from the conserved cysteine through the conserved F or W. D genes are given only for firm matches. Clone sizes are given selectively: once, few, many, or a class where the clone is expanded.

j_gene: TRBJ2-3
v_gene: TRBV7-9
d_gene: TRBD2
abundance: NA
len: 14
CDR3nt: TGTGCCAGCACCCTAGCGGGGGGGACAGATACGCAGTATTTT
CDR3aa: CASTLAGGTDTQYF

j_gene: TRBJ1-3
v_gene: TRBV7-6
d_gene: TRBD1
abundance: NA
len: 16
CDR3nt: TGTGCCAGCACCGAGAGATCCAGGGGGCCTGGAAACACCATATATTTT
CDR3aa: CASTERSRGPGNTIYF

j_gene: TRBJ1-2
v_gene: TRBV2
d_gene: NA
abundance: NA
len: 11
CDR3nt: TGTGCCAGCGTTGAGGGCTATGGCTACACCTTC
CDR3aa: CASVEGYGYTF

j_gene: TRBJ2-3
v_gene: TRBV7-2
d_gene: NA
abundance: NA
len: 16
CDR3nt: TGTGCCAGCAGGTCCCGGGAGTGGGGCAGCACAGATACGCAGTATTTT
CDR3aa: CASRSREWGSTDTQYF

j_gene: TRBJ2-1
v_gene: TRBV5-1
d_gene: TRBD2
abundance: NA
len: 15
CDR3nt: TGCGCCAGCAGCTTCACTAGCGCCACCCGAGTGGAGCAGTTCTTC
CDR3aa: CASSFTSATRVEQFF

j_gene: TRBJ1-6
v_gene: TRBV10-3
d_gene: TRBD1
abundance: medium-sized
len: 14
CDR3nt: TGTGCCATCAGTGAGGGACAGGGGAATTCACCCCTCCACTTT
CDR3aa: CAISEGQGNSPLHF

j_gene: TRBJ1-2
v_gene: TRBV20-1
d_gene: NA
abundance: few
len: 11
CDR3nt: TGCAGTGCTAGAGCAGGGTTCCGGGACACCTTC
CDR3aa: CSARAGFRDTF

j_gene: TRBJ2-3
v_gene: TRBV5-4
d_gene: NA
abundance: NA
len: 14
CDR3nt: TGTGCCAGCAGCTTGGAACAGGTCACAAATACGCAGTATTTT
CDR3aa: CASSLEQVTNTQYF

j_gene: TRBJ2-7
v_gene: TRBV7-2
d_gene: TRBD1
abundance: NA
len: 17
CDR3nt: TGTGCCAGCAGCTTTAAGACAGGGGGCCCGCTCTCCTACGAGCAGTACTTC
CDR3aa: CASSFKTGGPLSYEQYF

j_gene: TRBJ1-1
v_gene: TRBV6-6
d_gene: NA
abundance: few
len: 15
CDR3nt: TGTGCCAGCAGATCAGAGATGGGGCAGAACACTGAAGCTTTCTTT
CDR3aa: CASRSEMGQNTEAFF

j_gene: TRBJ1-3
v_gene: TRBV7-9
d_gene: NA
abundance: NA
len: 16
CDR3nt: TGTGCCAGCAGCTTCGCAGGGGCTGACTCTGGAAACACCATATATTTT
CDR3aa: CASSFAGADSGNTIYF

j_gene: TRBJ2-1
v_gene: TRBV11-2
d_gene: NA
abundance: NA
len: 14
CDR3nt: TGTGCCAGCAGCTTGGGCCTCTCCTACAATGAGCAGTTCTTC
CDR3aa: CASSLGLSYNEQFF

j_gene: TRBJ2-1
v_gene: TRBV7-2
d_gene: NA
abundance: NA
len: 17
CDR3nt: TGTGCCAGCAGCTTAGCACCCTCTAGTGCTTCCTACAATGAGCAGTTCTTC
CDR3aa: CASSLAPSSASYNEQFF

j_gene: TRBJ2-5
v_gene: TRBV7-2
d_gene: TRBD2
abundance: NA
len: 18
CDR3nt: TGTGCCAGCAGCCCCCCCCATCTGGGCGGGGGGGCCGGAGAGACCCAGTACTTC
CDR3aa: CASSPPHLGGGAGETQYF

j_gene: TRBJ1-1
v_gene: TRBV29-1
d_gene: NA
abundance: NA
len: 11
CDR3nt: TGCAGCGTTGAACGGTACACTGAAGCTTTCTTT
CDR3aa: CSVERYTEAFF

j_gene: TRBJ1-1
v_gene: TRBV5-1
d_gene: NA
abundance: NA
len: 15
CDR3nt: TGCGCCAGCAGCCTGGACGTGGGAGCTCAATTTGAAGCTTTCTTT
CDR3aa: CASSLDVGAQFEAFF

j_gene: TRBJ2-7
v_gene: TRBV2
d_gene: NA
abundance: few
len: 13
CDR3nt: TGTGCCACCGCAAGGGACATCACCTACGAGCAGTACTTC
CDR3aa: CATARDITYEQYF

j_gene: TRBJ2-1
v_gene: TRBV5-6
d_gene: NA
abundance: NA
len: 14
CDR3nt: TGTGCCAGCAGCGCCGCCCTTGATAGCAATGAGCAGTTCTTC
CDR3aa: CASSAALDSNEQFF

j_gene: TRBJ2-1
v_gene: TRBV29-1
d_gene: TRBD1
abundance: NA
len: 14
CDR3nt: TGCAGCGTCTGCCGACAGGGGGAGTACAATGAGCAGTTCTTC
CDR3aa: CSVCRQGEYNEQFF

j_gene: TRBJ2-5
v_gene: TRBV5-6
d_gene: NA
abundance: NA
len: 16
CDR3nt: TGTGCCAGCAGTTTGGTCGGAGGCCTAAACCAAGAGACCCAGTACTTC
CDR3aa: CASSLVGGLNQETQYF

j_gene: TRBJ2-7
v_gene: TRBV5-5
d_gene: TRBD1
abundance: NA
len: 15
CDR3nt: TGTGCCAGCAGCTTGGCCACAGGGGTGGCCTACGAGCAGTACTTC
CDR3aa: CASSLATGVAYEQYF

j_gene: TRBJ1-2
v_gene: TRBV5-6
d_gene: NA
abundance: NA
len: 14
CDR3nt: TGTGCCAGCAGCTTCAGGGGACCTAGCTATGGCTACACCTTC
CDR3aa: CASSFRGPSYGYTF